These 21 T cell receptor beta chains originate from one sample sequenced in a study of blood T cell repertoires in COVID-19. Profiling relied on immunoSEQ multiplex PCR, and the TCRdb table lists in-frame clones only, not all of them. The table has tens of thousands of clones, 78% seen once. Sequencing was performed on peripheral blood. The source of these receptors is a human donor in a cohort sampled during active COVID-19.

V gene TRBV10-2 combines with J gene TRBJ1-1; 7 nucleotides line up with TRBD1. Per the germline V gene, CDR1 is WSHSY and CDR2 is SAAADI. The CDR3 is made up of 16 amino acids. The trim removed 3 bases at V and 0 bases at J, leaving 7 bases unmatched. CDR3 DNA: TGCGCCAGCAGTGACATGACAGGGTTAATGAACACTGAAGCTTTCTTT. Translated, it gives CASSDMTGLMNTEAFF.

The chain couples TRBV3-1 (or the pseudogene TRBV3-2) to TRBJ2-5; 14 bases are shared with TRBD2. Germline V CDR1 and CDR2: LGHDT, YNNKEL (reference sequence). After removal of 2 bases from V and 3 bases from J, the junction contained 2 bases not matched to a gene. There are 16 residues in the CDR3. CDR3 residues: CASSQWGLAGEETQYF. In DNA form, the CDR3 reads TGTGCCAGCAGCCAATGGGGACTAGCGGGAGAAGAGACCCAGTACTTC.

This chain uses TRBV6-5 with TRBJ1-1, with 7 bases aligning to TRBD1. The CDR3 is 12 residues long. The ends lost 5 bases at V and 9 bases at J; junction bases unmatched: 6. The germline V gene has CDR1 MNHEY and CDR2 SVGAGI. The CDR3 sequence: CASSTQGVQAFF. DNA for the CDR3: TGTGCCAGCAGTACCCAGGGGGTTCAAGCTTTCTTT.

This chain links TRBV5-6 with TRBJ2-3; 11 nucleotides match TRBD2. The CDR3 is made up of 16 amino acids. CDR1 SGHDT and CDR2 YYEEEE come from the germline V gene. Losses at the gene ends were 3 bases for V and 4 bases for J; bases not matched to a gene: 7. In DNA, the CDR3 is TGTGCCAGCAGCTGGCGGACTAGCGGGCTCTCAGATACGCAGTATTTT. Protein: CASSWRTSGLSDTQYF.

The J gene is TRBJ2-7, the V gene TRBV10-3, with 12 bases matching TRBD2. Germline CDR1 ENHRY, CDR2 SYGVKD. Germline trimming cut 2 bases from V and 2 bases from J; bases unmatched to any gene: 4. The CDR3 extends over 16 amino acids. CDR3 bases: TGTGCCATCAGTGAGCCGGGACTAGCGGGTCCCTACGAGCAGTACTTC. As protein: CAISEPGLAGPYEQYF.

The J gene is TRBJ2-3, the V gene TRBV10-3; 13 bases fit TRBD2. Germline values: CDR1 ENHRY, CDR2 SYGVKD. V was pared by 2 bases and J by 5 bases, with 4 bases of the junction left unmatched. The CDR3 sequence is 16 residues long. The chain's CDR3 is CAISERTSGSGDTQYF. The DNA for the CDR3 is TGTGCCATCAGTGAGCGGACTAGCGGGAGTGGAGATACGCAGTATTTT.

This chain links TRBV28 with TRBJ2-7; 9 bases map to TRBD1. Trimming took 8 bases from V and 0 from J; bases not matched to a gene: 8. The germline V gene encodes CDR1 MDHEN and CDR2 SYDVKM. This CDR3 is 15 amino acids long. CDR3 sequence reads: CASHGQGIGSYEQYF. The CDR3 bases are TGTGCCAGCCATGGACAGGGGATAGGCTCCTACGAGCAGTACTTC.

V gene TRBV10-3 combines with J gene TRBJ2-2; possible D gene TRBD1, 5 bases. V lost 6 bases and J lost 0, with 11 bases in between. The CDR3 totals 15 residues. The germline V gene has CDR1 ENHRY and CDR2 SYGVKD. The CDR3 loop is CAISLDSTNTGELFF. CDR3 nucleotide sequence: TGTGCCATCAGCCTCGACAGTACGAACACCGGGGAGCTGTTTTTT.

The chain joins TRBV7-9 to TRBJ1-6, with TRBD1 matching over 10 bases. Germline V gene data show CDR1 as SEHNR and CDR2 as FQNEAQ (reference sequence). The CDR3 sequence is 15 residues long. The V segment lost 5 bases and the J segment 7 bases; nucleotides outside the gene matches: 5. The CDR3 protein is CASSQGTGANSPLHF. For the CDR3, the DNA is TGTGCCAGCAGCCAAGGGACAGGGGCCAATTCACCCCTCCACTTT.

CDR3 residues: CASSLARGGEYGYTF. The CDR3 region has the DNA TGCGCCAGCAGCTTGGCCCGTGGCGGGGAATACGGCTACACCTTC. This chain connects TRBV5-1 to TRBJ1-2, with D uncertain. The CDR3 has 15 residues. Germline CDR1 SGHRS, CDR2 YFSETQ. Trimming removed 0 bases from V and 8 bases from J, with 17 bases in between.

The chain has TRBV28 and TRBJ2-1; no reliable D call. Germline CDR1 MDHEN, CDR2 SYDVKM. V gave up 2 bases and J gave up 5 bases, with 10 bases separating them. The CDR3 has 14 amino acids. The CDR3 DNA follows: TGTGCCAGCAGTTTAGTGGGCCGAAACAATGAGCAGTTCTTC. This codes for CASSLVGRNNEQFF.

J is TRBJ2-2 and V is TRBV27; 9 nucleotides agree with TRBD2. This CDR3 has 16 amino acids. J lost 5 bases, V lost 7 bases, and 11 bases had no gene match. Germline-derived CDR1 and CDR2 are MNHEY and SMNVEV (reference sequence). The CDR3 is CASTGSGRMGTGELFF. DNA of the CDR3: TGTGCCAGCACTGGGAGCGGGAGGATGGGGACCGGGGAGCTGTTTTTT.

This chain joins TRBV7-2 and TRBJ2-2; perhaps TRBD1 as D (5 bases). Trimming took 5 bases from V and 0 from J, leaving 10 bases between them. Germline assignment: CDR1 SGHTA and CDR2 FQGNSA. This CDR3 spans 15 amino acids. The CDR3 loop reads CASSPQVTNTGELFF. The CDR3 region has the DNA TGTGCCAGCAGCCCACAGGTCACGAACACCGGGGAGCTGTTTTTT.

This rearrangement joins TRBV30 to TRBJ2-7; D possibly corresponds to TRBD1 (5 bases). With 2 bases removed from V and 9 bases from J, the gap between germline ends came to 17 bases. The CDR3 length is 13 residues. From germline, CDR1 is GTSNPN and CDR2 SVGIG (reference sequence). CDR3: CAWSPTADTPQYF. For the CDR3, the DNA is TGTGCCTGGAGTCCTACTGCGGACACCCCGCAGTACTTC.

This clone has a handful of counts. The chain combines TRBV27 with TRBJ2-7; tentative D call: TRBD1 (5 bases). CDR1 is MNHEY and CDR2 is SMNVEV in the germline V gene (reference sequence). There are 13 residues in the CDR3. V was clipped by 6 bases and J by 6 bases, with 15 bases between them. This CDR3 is CASRFIGVGEQYF. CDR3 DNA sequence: TGTGCCAGCAGATTTATAGGGGTCGGCGAGCAGTACTTC.

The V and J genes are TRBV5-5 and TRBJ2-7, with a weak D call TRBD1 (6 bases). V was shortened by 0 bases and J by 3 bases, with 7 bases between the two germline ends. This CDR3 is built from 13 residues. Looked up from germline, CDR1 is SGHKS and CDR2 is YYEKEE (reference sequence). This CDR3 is CASSLGQDYEQYF. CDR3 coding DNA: TGTGCCAGCAGCTTGGGACAGGACTACGAGCAGTACTTC.

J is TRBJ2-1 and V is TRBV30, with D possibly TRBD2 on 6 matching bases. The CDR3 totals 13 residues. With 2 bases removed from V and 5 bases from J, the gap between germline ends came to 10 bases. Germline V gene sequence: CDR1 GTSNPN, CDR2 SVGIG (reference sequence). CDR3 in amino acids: CAWSHGSNNEQFF. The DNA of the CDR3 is TGTGCCTGGAGTCACGGGAGTAACAATGAGCAGTTCTTC.

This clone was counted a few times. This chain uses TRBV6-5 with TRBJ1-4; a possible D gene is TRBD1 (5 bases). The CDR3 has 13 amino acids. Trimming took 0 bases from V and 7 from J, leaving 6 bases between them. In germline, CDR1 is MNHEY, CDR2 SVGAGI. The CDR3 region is CASSYSGGEKLFF. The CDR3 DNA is TGTGCCAGCAGTTACTCGGGGGGTGAAAAACTGTTTTTT.

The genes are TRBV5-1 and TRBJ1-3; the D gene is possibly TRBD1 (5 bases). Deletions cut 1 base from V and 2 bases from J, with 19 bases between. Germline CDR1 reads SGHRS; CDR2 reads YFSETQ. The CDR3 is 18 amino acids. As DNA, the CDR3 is TGCGCCAGCAGCTTGACTGGGCAGGGACTCACTCCTGGAAACACCATATATTTT. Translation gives CASSLTGQGLTPGNTIYF.

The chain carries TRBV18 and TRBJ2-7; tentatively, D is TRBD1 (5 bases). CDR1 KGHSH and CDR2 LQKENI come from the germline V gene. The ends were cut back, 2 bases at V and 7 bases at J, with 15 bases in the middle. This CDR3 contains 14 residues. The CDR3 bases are TGTGCCAGCTCACCAAGCGACAGTTCGCGGGAGCAGTACTTC. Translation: CASSPSDSSREQYF.

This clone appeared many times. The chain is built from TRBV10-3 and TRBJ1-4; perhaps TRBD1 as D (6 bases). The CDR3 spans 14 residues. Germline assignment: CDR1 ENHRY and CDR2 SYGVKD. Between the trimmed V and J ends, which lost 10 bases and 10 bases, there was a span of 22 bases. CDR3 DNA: TGTGCCAGCCGGGGAGGGGGACCGTCCGGAAAACTGTTTTTT. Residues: CASRGGGPSGKLFF.